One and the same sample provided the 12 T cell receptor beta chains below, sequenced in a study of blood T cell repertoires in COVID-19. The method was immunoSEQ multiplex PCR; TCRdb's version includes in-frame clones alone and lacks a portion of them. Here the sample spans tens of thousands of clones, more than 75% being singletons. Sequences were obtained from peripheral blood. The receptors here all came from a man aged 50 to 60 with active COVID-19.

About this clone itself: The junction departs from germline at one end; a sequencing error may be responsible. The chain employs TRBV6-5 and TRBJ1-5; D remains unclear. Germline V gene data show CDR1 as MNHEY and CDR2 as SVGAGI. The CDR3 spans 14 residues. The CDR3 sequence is CASSDSRINQPQHF. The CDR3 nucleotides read TGTGCCAGCAGTGACTCCAGAATCAATCAGCCCCAGCATTTT.

The CDR3 loop reads CATSDDRGEHIQYF. CDR3 bases: TGTGCCACCAGCGATGACAGGGGGGAACACATTCAGTACTTC. The chain combines TRBV15 with TRBJ2-4, with 9 bases fitting TRBD1. This CDR3 spans 14 amino acids. The trim removed 5 bases at V and 8 bases at J, leaving 7 bases unmatched. CDR1 and CDR2 (germline): LNHNV, YYDKDF (reference sequence). Full variable domain (remainder filled in from reference TRBV15 and TRBJ2-4): DAMVIQNPRYQVTQFGKPVTLSCSQTLNHNVMYWYQQKSSQAPKLLFHYYDKDFNNEADTPDNFQSRRPNTSFCFLDIRSPGLGDTAMYLCATSDDRGEHIQYFGAGTRLSVL.

The CDR3 coding sequence is TGTGCCAGTAGTCCTTGGGGGGGCGACACTGAAGCTTTCTTT. Protein: CASSPWGGDTEAFF. This chain uses TRBV19 with TRBJ1-1; D possibly corresponds to TRBD1 (6 bases). Trimming removed 5 bases at V and 3 bases at J, with 13 bases between. The CDR3 length is 14 residues. The germline V gene encodes CDR1 LNHDA and CDR2 SQIVND (reference sequence).

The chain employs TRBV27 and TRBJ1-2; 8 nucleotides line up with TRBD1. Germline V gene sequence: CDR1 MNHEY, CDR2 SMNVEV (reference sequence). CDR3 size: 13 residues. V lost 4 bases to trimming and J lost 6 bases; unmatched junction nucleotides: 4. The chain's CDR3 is CASSWTGMDGYTF. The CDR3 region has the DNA TGTGCCAGCAGTTGGACAGGGATGGATGGCTACACCTTC.

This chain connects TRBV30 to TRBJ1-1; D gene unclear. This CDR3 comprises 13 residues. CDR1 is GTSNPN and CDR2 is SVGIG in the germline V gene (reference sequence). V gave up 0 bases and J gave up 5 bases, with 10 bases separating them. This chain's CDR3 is CAWSVRGRTEAFF. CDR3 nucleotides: TGTGCCTGGAGTGTACGGGGAAGGACTGAAGCTTTCTTT.

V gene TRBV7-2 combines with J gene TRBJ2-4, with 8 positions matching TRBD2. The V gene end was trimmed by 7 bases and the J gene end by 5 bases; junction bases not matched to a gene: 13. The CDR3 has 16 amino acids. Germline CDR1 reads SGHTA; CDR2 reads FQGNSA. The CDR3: CASTLARASGQNIQYF. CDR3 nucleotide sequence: TGTGCCAGCACCCTAGCCCGGGCTAGCGGGCAAAACATTCAGTACTTC.

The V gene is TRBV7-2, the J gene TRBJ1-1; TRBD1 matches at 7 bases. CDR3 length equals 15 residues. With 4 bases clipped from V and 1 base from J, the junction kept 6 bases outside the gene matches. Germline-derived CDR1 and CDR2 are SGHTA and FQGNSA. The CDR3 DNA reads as TGTGCCAGCAGCTCCCGACAGGGACCGAACACTGAAGCTTTCTTT. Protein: CASSSRQGPNTEAFF. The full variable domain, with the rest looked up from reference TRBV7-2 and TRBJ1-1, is GAGVSQSPSNKVTEKGKDVELRCDPISGHTALYWYRQSLGQGLEFLIYFQGNSAPDKSGLPSDRFSAERTGGSVSTLTIQRTQQEDSAVYLCASSSRQGPNTEAFFGQGTRLTVV.

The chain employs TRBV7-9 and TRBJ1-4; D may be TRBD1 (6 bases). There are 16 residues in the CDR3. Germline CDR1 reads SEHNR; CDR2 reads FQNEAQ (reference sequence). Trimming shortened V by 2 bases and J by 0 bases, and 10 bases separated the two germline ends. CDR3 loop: CASSLRQDSTNEKLFF. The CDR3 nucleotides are TGTGCCAGCAGCTTACGACAGGACTCAACTAATGAAAAACTGTTTTTT. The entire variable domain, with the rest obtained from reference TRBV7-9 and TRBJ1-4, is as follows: DTGVSQNPRHKITKRGQNVTFRCDPISEHNRLYWYRQTLGQGPEFLTYFQNEAQLEKSRLLSDRFSAERPKGSFSTLEIQRTEQGDSAMYLCASSLRQDSTNEKLFFGSGTQLSVL.

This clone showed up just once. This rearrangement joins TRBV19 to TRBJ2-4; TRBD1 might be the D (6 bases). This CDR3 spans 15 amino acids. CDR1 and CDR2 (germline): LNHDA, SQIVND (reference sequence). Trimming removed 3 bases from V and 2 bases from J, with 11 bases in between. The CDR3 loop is CASSIPTGSKNIQYF. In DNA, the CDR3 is TGTGCCAGTAGTATCCCCACAGGGTCCAAAAACATTCAGTACTTC.

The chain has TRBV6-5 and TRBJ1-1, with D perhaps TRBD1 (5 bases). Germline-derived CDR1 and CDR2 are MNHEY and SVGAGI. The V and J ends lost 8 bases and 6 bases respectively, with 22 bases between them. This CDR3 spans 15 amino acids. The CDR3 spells CASLDVRRGGPEAFF. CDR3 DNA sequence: TGTGCCAGCCTGGATGTCCGTCGGGGGGGACCTGAAGCTTTCTTT.

CDR3 sequence: CSVATGTGANVLTF. The DNA of the CDR3 is TGCAGCGTTGCAACAGGGACTGGGGCCAACGTCCTGACTTTC. The chain employs TRBV29-1 and TRBJ2-6, with a possible D match to TRBD1 (6 bases). The V end was cut by 4 bases, the J end by 2 bases, with 9 bases between. Per the germline V gene, CDR1 is SQVTM and CDR2 is ANQGSEA. The CDR3 has 14 amino acids.

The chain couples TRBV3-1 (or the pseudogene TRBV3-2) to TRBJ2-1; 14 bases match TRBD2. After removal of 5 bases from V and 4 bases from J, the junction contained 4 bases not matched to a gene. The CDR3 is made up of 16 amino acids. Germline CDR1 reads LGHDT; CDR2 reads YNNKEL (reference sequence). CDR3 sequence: CASSGLAGGLYNEQFF. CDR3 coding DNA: TGTGCCAGCAGCGGACTAGCGGGGGGCCTATACAATGAGCAGTTCTTC.